Below, 15 T cell receptor beta chains from the same sample are listed, as sequenced in a study of sequential checkpoint blockade in melanoma. This sample's treatment: randomized to nivolumab then ipilimumab (arm A) or the reverse (arm B). Assay: immunoSEQ multiplex PCR; the TCRdb copy retains only in-frame clones and omits some. This sample carries some 25,000 clones, 77% of them seen once, and the ten largest clones take about 14%. The sequenced sample was CD8+ T cells sorted from blood (inferred from file names), obtained from a patient given nivolumab and ipilimumab in sequence. The receptors originated from a human donor with melanoma.

This sequence joins TRBV6-5 and TRBJ2-5; D might be TRBD1 (5 bases). CDR3 length: 13 residues. CDR1 and CDR2 (germline): MNHEY, SVGAGI. V was trimmed by 7 bases and J by 5 bases, leaving 14 bases between them. The CDR3 DNA follows: TGTGCCAGCACTTCCAGGGCCGAGGAGACCCAGTACTTC. It translates to CASTSRAEETQYF.

V gene TRBV4-1 combines with J gene TRBJ2-5; TRBD1 agrees at 7 bases. Losses at the gene ends were 6 bases for V and 9 bases for J; bases not matched to a gene: 4. The CDR3 contains 11 residues. Germline V gives CDR1 MGHRA, CDR2 YSYEKL. Here the CDR3 reads CASRHTGAQYF. CDR3 nucleotide sequence: TGCGCCAGCAGACACACAGGGGCCCAGTACTTC.

This clone was observed a handful of times. The CDR3 region is CASSQQGPYEQYF. Here the CDR3 DNA reads TGTGCCAGCAGCCAACAGGGCCCCTACGAGCAGTACTTC. This chain uses TRBV14 with TRBJ2-7, with D perhaps matching TRBD1 (5 bases). The CDR3 sequence is 13 residues long. Germline V gene data show CDR1 as SGHDN and CDR2 as FVKESK. With 2 bases removed from V and 2 bases from J, the gap between germline ends came to 7 bases.

The chain is built from TRBV6-5 and TRBJ2-3; D might be TRBD2 (6 bases). V lost 8 bases and J lost 4, with 16 bases in between. CDR3 length: 14 amino acids. Per germline, CDR1 MNHEY and CDR2 SVGAGI. The CDR3 sequence is CASAGPGEADTQYF. For the CDR3, the DNA is TGTGCCAGCGCCGGGCCGGGGGAGGCAGATACGCAGTATTTT.

The V gene is TRBV5-1, the J gene TRBJ1-1, with 8 positions matching TRBD1. V lost 5 bases to trimming and J lost 0 bases; unmatched junction nucleotides: 6. The CDR3 runs 15 residues. The germline V gene has CDR1 SGHRS and CDR2 YFSETQ. DNA of the CDR3: TGCGCCAGCAGTCTGGCAGGGGGCTTGAACACTGAAGCTTTCTTT. Its protein product is CASSLAGGLNTEAFF.

The genes are TRBV4-1 and TRBJ2-2, with 14 bases identical to TRBD2. V was pared by 3 bases and J by 4 bases, with 4 bases of the junction left unmatched. Germline V gene sequence: CDR1 MGHRA, CDR2 YSYEKL. CDR3 length: 17 amino acids. The CDR3, as DNA: TGCGCCAGCAGCCAGACTAGCGGGGGGGCCGGCACCGGGGAGCTGTTTTTT. Protein product: CASSQTSGGAGTGELFF.

The chain has TRBV7-8 and TRBJ1-4; TRBD1 is a possible D gene (5 bases). Germline V gives CDR1 SGHVS, CDR2 FQNEAQ. CDR3 size: 14 residues. With 4 bases removed from V and 8 bases from J, the gap between germline ends came to 14 bases. As DNA, the CDR3 is TGTGCCAGCAGCTCATCCAGGGAAAGAGAAAAACTGTTTTTT. Amino acid sequence: CASSSSREREKLFF.

The rearrangement links TRBV19 to TRBJ2-7, with TRBD2 identical over 12 bases. Germline lookup yields CDR1 LNHDA and CDR2 SQIVND (reference sequence). This CDR3 contains 15 residues. V lost 3 bases, J lost 6 bases, and 6 bases stayed unmatched. The CDR3: CASSMTQGLAGEQYF. For the CDR3, the DNA is TGTGCCAGTAGTATGACGCAGGGACTAGCGGGCGAGCAGTACTTC.

The V and J genes are TRBV28 and TRBJ2-3, with a tentative D call TRBD2 (7 bases). Trimming took 7 bases from V and 6 from J, leaving 20 bases between them. This CDR3 is 15 amino acids long. In germline, CDR1 is MDHEN, CDR2 SYDVKM. Here the CDR3 reads CASTELRGLGDTQYF. CDR3 DNA: TGTGCCAGCACCGAACTGCGGGGGCTTGGGGATACGCAGTATTTT.

The chain employs TRBV28 and TRBJ1-5; 10 nucleotides agree with TRBD1. CDR3 size: 17 residues. The J segment lost 7 bases and the V segment lost 6 bases, leaving 15 bases of the junction unmatched. Germline lookup yields CDR1 MDHEN and CDR2 SYDVKM. The CDR3 nucleotides are TGTGCCAGCAGGTCCGGGACAGGGGTTGGATGGGGACAGCCCCAGCATTTT. Protein: CASRSGTGVGWGQPQHF.

The gene calls are TRBV11-3 and TRBJ2-2; TRBD2 is a possible D gene (5 bases). The germline V gene has CDR1 SGHNT and CDR2 YENEEA. The V and J ends lost 5 bases and 2 bases respectively, with 9 bases between them. The CDR3 contains 14 residues. The CDR3: CASSTRGNTGELFF. For the CDR3, the DNA is TGTGCCAGCAGCACTCGGGGAAACACCGGGGAGCTGTTTTTT.

CDR3 coding DNA: TGTGCCAGTAGTCCGGGACTTACTTCGGATACGCAGTATTTT. The encoded protein is CASSPGLTSDTQYF. The V and J genes are TRBV19 and TRBJ2-3; possible D gene TRBD2, 6 bases. The CDR3 is 14 amino acids. Germline lookup yields CDR1 LNHDA and CDR2 SQIVND (reference sequence). V shed 5 bases and J shed 6 bases, with 15 bases lying between them.

The chain carries TRBV28 and TRBJ1-1; perhaps TRBD1 as D (6 bases). Germline V lookup: CDR1 MDHEN, CDR2 SYDVKM. V lost 6 bases and J 0 bases, leaving 14 bases between the germline ends. The CDR3 loop spans 15 amino acids. The CDR3 region is CASSLDRSLNTEAFF. CDR3 DNA sequence: TGTGCCAGCAGCTTAGACAGGTCCCTGAACACTGAAGCTTTCTTT.

The chain joins TRBV9 to TRBJ2-3; D may be TRBD2 (6 bases). V was trimmed by 3 bases and J by 5 bases, leaving 10 bases between them. Germline values: CDR1 SGDLS, CDR2 YYNGEE. This CDR3 has 13 amino acids. The CDR3 DNA follows: TGTGCCAGCAGCGGGGACTTGGGAGATACGCAGTATTTT. Its translation: CASSGDLGDTQYF. The whole variable domain, filled in from reference TRBV9 and TRBJ2-3, reads DSGVTQTPKHLITATGQRVTLRCSPRSGDLSVYWYQQSLDQGLQFLIQYYNGEERAKGNILERFSAQQFPDLHSELNLSSLELGDSALYFCASSGDLGDTQYFGPGTRLTVL.

The chain employs TRBV5-5 and TRBJ2-2; weak D call: TRBD1 (5 bases). Germline-derived CDR1 and CDR2 are SGHKS and YYEKEE (reference sequence). This CDR3 comprises 14 residues. V lost 2 bases, J lost 4 bases, and 9 bases lay in between. For the CDR3, the DNA is TGTGCCAGCAGCTTATGGCAGGGCACCGGGGAGCTGTTTTTT. The encoded protein is CASSLWQGTGELFF.